The 26 T cell receptor beta chains in this list originate from one sample, sequenced in a study of T cell responses to AZD1222 COVID-19 vaccine. This table comes from immunoSEQ multiplex PCR, and its TCRdb copy is limited to in-frame clones, with some not included. Here the sample spans 150,000 to 200,000 clones, almost 95% being singletons. The sample in question was peripheral blood, obtained on day 0 of AZD1222 vaccination. These TCRs come from an adult in good health.

The V and J genes are TRBV28 and TRBJ1-5, with D possibly TRBD1 on 6 matching bases. Trimming removed 7 bases at V and 2 bases at J, with 12 bases between. The germline V gene encodes CDR1 MDHEN and CDR2 SYDVKM. The CDR3 contains 14 residues. The CDR3 DNA reads as TGTGCCAGCAATCTCGCAGGGGGCAATCAGCCCCAGCATTTT. It translates to CASNLAGGNQPQHF.

The chain uses TRBV5-5 and TRBJ2-7; no definite D call. Trimming stripped 1 base from V and 2 bases from J, with 7 bases between. The CDR3 is 13 residues long. The germline CDR1 and CDR2 sequences are SGHKS and YYEKEE (reference sequence). For the CDR3, the DNA is TGTGCCAGCAGCTTGTCCCCCCCCTACGAGCAGTACGTC. Encoded protein: CASSLSPPYEQYV.

This chain links TRBV9 with TRBJ1-5, with 7 bases aligning to TRBD1. The CDR3 extends over 15 amino acids. Germline lookup yields CDR1 SGDLS and CDR2 YYNGEE. V gave up 0 bases and J gave up 4 bases; unmatched junction bases: 4. CDR3 in amino acids: CASSVDAGGNQPQHF. CDR3 in DNA: TGTGCCAGCAGCGTAGATGCAGGGGGAAATCAGCCCCAGCATTTT.

The chain links TRBV9 to TRBJ2-7; TRBD1 matches at 10 bases. Looked up from germline, CDR1 is SGDLS and CDR2 is YYNGEE. V dropped 0 bases and J dropped 4; count of bases not matched to a gene: 4. The CDR3 is made up of 15 amino acids. CDR3: CASSVGTGGLYEQYF. The CDR3 bases are TGTGCCAGCAGCGTAGGGACAGGGGGGCTGTACGAGCAGTACTTC. Complete variable domain (other parts from reference TRBV9 and TRBJ2-7): DSGVTQTPKHLITATGQRVTLRCSPRSGDLSVYWYQQSLDQGLQFLIQYYNGEERAKGNILERFSAQQFPDLHSELNLSSLELGDSALYFCASSVGTGGLYEQYFGPGTRLTVT.

This rearrangement joins TRBV30 to TRBJ1-5, with 7 nucleotides matching TRBD1. The CDR3 is 14 amino acids. Trimming at V came to 2 bases and at J to 0 bases, leaving 1 base not matched to a gene. The germline CDR1 and CDR2 sequences are GTSNPN and SVGIG (reference sequence). The CDR3 DNA follows: TGTGCCTGGAGTACAGGGGTTAGCAATCAGCCCCAGCATTTT. It codes for CAWSTGVSNQPQHF.

This chain connects TRBV4-1 to TRBJ1-1; 8 bases agree with TRBD1. CDR1 and CDR2 (germline): MGHRA, YSYEKL. After removal of 5 bases from V and 5 bases from J, the junction contained 13 bases not matched to a gene. CDR3 length equals 16 residues. Here the CDR3 reads CASSGDRGGWGTEAFF. The CDR3 DNA sequence: TGCGCCAGCAGCGGAGACAGGGGAGGATGGGGAACTGAAGCTTTCTTT.

CDR3 bases: TGTGCCAGCAGCGCGAGTTGGGGGGGCCTTACAGATACGCAGTATTTT. Translated, it gives CASSASWGGLTDTQYF. This sequence joins TRBV7-8 and TRBJ2-3; TRBD2 might be the D (7 bases). CDR1 is SGHVS, CDR2 FQNEAQ, per germline. CDR3 length: 16 residues. V lost 5 bases and J lost 3, with 18 bases in between. Based on the CDR3 plus reference TRBV7-8 and TRBJ2-3, the full variable domain is GAGVSQSPRYKVAKRGQDVALRCDPISGHVSLFWYQQALGQGPEFLTYFQNEAQLDKSGLPSDRFFAERPEGSVSTLKIQRTQQEDSAVYLCASSASWGGLTDTQYFGPGTRLTVL.

Details on this clone: At the DNA level, this CDR3 is encoded by other sequences in the same sample as well. Written as DNA, the CDR3 is TGTGCCAGCAGTTTTGAAGGTGGCTCCGAGCAGTACTTC. This gives the protein CASSFEGGSEQYF. The genes are TRBV12-3 or TRBV12-4 and TRBJ2-7; no reliable D call. The CDR3 runs 13 residues. V gave up 3 bases and J gave up 6 bases, with 12 bases separating them.

The chain has TRBV9 and TRBJ1-1, with TRBD1 as a possible D gene (6 bases). The V end lost 0 bases, the J end lost 6 bases, and 9 bases lay between the germline ends. The CDR3 has 13 amino acids. CDR1 is SGDLS and CDR2 is YYNGEE in the germline V gene. CDR3 in amino acids: CASSVAGAAEAFF. The CDR3, as DNA: TGTGCCAGCAGCGTAGCAGGGGCCGCTGAAGCTTTCTTT.

The chain carries TRBV10-3 and TRBJ2-1; D is unresolved. Germline V lookup: CDR1 ENHRY, CDR2 SYGVKD. V lost 3 bases to trimming and J lost 1 base, with 4 bases between them. The CDR3 totals 13 residues. The CDR3 DNA reads as TGTGCCATCAGTGAAGTTTCCTACAATGAGCAGTTCTTC. It translates to CAISEVSYNEQFF.

J is TRBJ1-6 and V is TRBV3-1 (or the pseudogene TRBV3-2); 8 positions agree with TRBD1. The CDR3 sequence is 15 residues long. V trimming: 1 base; J trimming: 6 bases; junction bases outside the gene matches: 2. Per germline, CDR1 LGHDT and CDR2 YNNKEL (reference sequence). The CDR3 loop is CASSQGRGLNSPLHF. In DNA form, the CDR3 reads TGTGCCAGCAGCCAAGGCAGGGGGCTTAATTCACCCCTCCACTTT.

The gene calls are TRBV11-3 and TRBJ2-7; TRBD1 matches at 7 bases. CDR3 length: 13 amino acids. The trim removed 5 bases at V and 5 bases at J, leaving 6 bases unmatched. CDR1 is SGHNT, CDR2 YENEEA, per germline. The CDR3 spells CASSRRGQHEQYF. In DNA form, the CDR3 reads TGTGCCAGCAGCCGAAGGGGACAGCACGAGCAGTACTTC. The full variable domain, in which reference TRBV11-3 and TRBJ2-7 provide the parts outside the CDR3, is EAGVVQSPRYKIIEKKQPVAFWCNPISGHNTLYWYLQNLGQGPELLIRYENEEAVDDSQLPKDRFSAERLKGVDSTLKIQPAELGDSAVYLCASSRRGQHEQYFGPGTRLTVT.

This chain links TRBV7-9 with TRBJ2-1; D gene unclear. The length of the CDR3 is 17 residues. Germline V lookup: CDR1 SEHNR, CDR2 FQNEAQ (reference sequence). The ends were cut back, 2 bases at V and 8 bases at J, with 22 bases in the middle. The CDR3 DNA sequence: TGTGCCAGCAGCTTACACTGGACCCCCAATCCCCTTGATGAGCAGTTCTTC. It specifies CASSLHWTPNPLDEQFF.

This sequence joins TRBV4-1 and TRBJ2-7, with 7 bases aligning to TRBD2. This CDR3 region has 15 residues. Germline CDR1 is MGHRA and CDR2 is YSYEKL. J lost 7 bases, V lost 4 bases, and 13 bases had no gene match. The DNA of the CDR3 is TGCGCCAGCAGCCCAAGCTGGAGCGGGGCGTCTGAGCAGTACGTC. Its protein is CASSPSWSGASEQYV.

The gene calls are TRBV3-1 (or the pseudogene TRBV3-2) and TRBJ1-2; 7 nucleotides align to TRBD1. The CDR3 consists of 14 residues. V lost 2 bases, J lost 3 bases, and 3 bases stayed unmatched. Germline V lookup: CDR1 LGHDT, CDR2 YNNKEL (reference sequence). The CDR3 sequence: CASSQTQGYYGYTF. The CDR3 DNA follows: TGTGCCAGCAGCCAAACACAGGGGTACTATGGCTACACCTTC.

This clone has a single count. The rearrangement joins TRBV27 to TRBJ1-6; tentative D call: TRBD1 (5 bases). The CDR3 runs 14 residues. CDR1 is MNHEY and CDR2 is SMNVEV in the germline V gene (reference sequence). The ends were cut back, 1 base at V and 10 bases at J, with 11 bases in the middle. The CDR3 sequence is CASSLLKGRSPLHF. In nucleotides, the CDR3 is TGTGCCAGCAGTTTATTGAAGGGGAGGTCACCCCTCCACTTT.

This clone was seen more than once but under ten times. V gene TRBV6-5 combines with J gene TRBJ1-2; no clear D. Trimming removed 2 bases at V and 8 bases at J, with 15 bases between. CDR1 and CDR2 from the germline V gene are MNHEY and SVGAGI. This CDR3 has 14 amino acids. CDR3 region: CASSYGRNVWGYTF. The CDR3 DNA is TGTGCCAGCAGTTACGGGAGAAACGTTTGGGGCTACACCTTC.

V is TRBV19 and J is TRBJ2-1; D perhaps matches TRBD2 (6 bases). Germline V CDR1 and CDR2: LNHDA, SQIVND (reference sequence). The CDR3 runs 12 residues. V was clipped by 7 bases and J by 6 bases, with 10 bases between them. The CDR3 loop reads CASTLGGNEQFF. The CDR3 region has the DNA TGTGCCAGTACGCTCGGGGGCAATGAGCAGTTCTTC.

Of note for this clone: The sample has other DNA sequences that encode this CDR3 too. The CDR3 is CASSRDRGLQETQYF. The CDR3 nucleotides read TGTGCCAGCAGCCGGGACAGGGGACTCCAAGAGACCCAGTACTTC. V and J are TRBV7-9 and TRBJ2-5; 10 positions match TRBD1. Unmatched junction bases numbered 4, after V lost 5 bases and J lost 1 base. CDR3 length equals 15 residues. CDR1 is SEHNR and CDR2 is FQNEAQ in the germline V gene (reference sequence).

This clone occurred once. The chain links TRBV6-5 to TRBJ2-1; 10 bases fit TRBD1. There are 15 residues in the CDR3. V shed 10 bases and J 7 bases; nucleotides not matched to a gene: 13. Germline-derived CDR1 and CDR2 are MNHEY and SVGAGI. CDR3 nucleotide sequence: TGTGCCATTGCGAGAACGGGACAGGGGACTAATGAGCAGTTCTTC. This encodes CAIARTGQGTNEQFF.

V gene TRBV5-1 combines with J gene TRBJ1-3, with 9 bases that match TRBD1. CDR3 length: 14 residues. V was pared by 3 bases and J by 4 bases, with 2 bases of the junction left unmatched. Germline CDR1 SGHRS, CDR2 YFSETQ. Here the CDR3 reads CASSSDRGGNTIYF. The CDR3 nucleotides read TGCGCCAGCAGCTCCGACAGGGGGGGAAACACCATATATTTT.

This chain connects TRBV6-1 to TRBJ2-7; no clear D. Trimming removed 1 base at V and 2 bases at J, with 12 bases between. The germline V gene has CDR1 MNHNS and CDR2 SASEGT. This CDR3 is built from 15 residues. CDR3 amino acids: CASSEGGQNPYEQYV. As DNA, the CDR3 is TGTGCCAGCAGTGAAGGAGGCCAGAATCCCTACGAGCAGTACGTC.

V is TRBV19 and J is TRBJ1-2; tentative D call: TRBD1 (6 bases). With 6 bases removed from V and 0 bases from J, the gap between germline ends came to 14 bases. The V gene's germline CDR1 is LNHDA and CDR2 SQIVND (reference sequence). The CDR3 loop spans 15 amino acids. The DNA of the CDR3 is TGTGCCAGTAGCCGGGACAAGCTAGCTAACTATGGCTACACCTTC. It translates to CASSRDKLANYGYTF.

The chain recombines TRBV10-3 with TRBJ1-5; 7 nucleotides agree with TRBD1. Germline V gene data show CDR1 as ENHRY and CDR2 as SYGVKD. Losses at the gene ends were 6 bases for V and 1 base for J; bases not matched to a gene: 6. The CDR3 is 15 amino acids. The CDR3, as DNA: TGTGCCATCAGGGCCGGGACAGAGAGCAATCAGCCCCAGCATTTT. It yields the protein CAIRAGTESNQPQHF.

This clone was observed at least ten times. The CDR3 DNA reads as TGCGCCAGCAGCCAATTGGGCCTCTATGGCTACACCTTC. Protein product: CASSQLGLYGYTF. The V call is TRBV4-1, the J call TRBJ1-2; D unresolved. This CDR3 spans 13 amino acids. Trimming took 2 bases from V and 4 from J, leaving 8 bases between them. Germline-derived CDR1 and CDR2 are MGHRA and YSYEKL.

The chain uses TRBV4-1 and TRBJ1-3; no reliable D call. CDR1 and CDR2 from the germline V gene are MGHRA and YSYEKL. The CDR3 extends over 14 amino acids. V gave up 5 bases and J gave up 6 bases, with 14 bases separating them. In DNA, the CDR3 is TGCGCCAGCAGCTTTCCGGGGAGAAAAAACACCATATATTTT. Amino acids: CASSFPGRKNTIYF.